Following are 26 T cell receptor beta chains from one sample sequenced in a study of OX40 agonist ivuxolimab in advanced cancers. TCRdb's table, derived via immunoSEQ multiplex PCR, lists solely in-frame clones and lacks some. This sample has around 76,000 clones; around 86% occur once, and the top ten carry approximately 8.4%. This material consisted of CD4+ or CD8+ T cells sorted from blood, taken in a trial of the OX40 agonist ivuxolimab. These receptors were obtained from an adult with an advanced solid tumor such as melanoma, head and neck, liver or kidney cancer.

The rearrangement joins TRBV2 to TRBJ2-5; the D gene is possibly TRBD2 (5 bases). V was clipped by 4 bases and J by 3 bases, with 9 bases between them. The CDR3 extends over 13 amino acids. Germline CDR1 and CDR2: SNHLY and FYNNEI. CDR3 DNA sequence: TGTGCCAGCAGTGCAGGACTTGAAGAGACCCAGTACTTC. As protein: CASSAGLEETQYF.

This sequence joins TRBV4-1 and TRBJ2-7; D not resolved. The CDR3 is made up of 14 amino acids. Germline loops: CDR1 MGHRA, CDR2 YSYEKL. Trimming took 1 base from V and 2 from J, leaving 9 bases between them. In DNA form, the CDR3 reads TGCGCCAGCAGCCAAGGGCAGAGCACCTACGAGCAGTACTTC. Protein: CASSQGQSTYEQYF.

This clone came up once. This chain links TRBV7-3 with TRBJ2-3, with a weak D call TRBD1 (6 bases). CDR1 is SGHTA and CDR2 is FQGTGA in the germline V gene. There are 17 residues in the CDR3. Trimming removed 2 bases at V and 0 bases at J, with 15 bases between. The chain's CDR3 is CASSLGWGTGSTDTQYF. CDR3 in DNA: TGTGCCAGCAGCTTAGGGTGGGGTACAGGGAGCACAGATACGCAGTATTTT.

The rearrangement uses TRBV29-1 and TRBJ2-7, with 9 bases aligning to TRBD1. The J segment lost 4 bases and the V segment lost 6 bases, leaving 10 bases of the junction unmatched. The CDR3 sequence is 14 residues long. Germline V gene data show CDR1 as SQVTM and CDR2 as ANQGSEA. CDR3 sequence reads: CSVLGQGRRYEQYF. The CDR3 DNA sequence: TGCAGCGTGCTTGGACAGGGGAGAAGGTACGAGCAGTACTTC.

The chain carries TRBV7-9 and TRBJ1-2; TRBD1 matches 8 bases. The junction had 10 bases not matched to a gene; V was cut back by 4 bases and J by 6 bases. Germline V gene data show CDR1 as SEHNR and CDR2 as FQNEAQ (reference sequence). CDR3 length equals 15 residues. For the CDR3, the DNA is TGTGCCAGCAGCTCCTCTTCGTGGACAGGGAATGGCTACACCTTC. This codes for CASSSSSWTGNGYTF. Supplemented by reference TRBV7-9 and TRBJ1-2, the full variable domain reads DTGVSQNPRHKITKRGQNVTFRCDPISEHNRLYWYRQTLGQGPEFLTYFQNEAQLEKSRLLSDRFSAERPKGSFSTLEIQRTEQGDSAMYLCASSSSSWTGNGYTFGSGTRLTVV.

This chain connects TRBV18 to TRBJ2-1; 10 nucleotides line up with TRBD1. Losses at the gene ends were 6 bases for V and 7 bases for J; bases not matched to a gene: 6. The germline V gene has CDR1 KGHSH and CDR2 LQKENI. This CDR3 is built from 14 residues. Here the CDR3 reads CASSPTDRGNEQFF. CDR3 nucleotides: TGTGCCAGCTCCCCTACGGACAGGGGGAATGAGCAGTTCTTC. Filled out from reference TRBV18 and TRBJ2-1, the complete variable domain reads NAGVMQNPRHLVRRRGQEARLRCSPMKGHSHVYWYRQLPEEGLKFMVYLQKENIIDESGMPKERFSAEFPKEGPSILRIQQVVRGDSAAYFCASSPTDRGNEQFFGPGTRLTVL.

This chain joins TRBV18 and TRBJ2-7, with D perhaps TRBD1 (5 bases). Deletions cut 0 bases from V and 3 bases from J, with 9 bases between. This CDR3 region has 14 residues. Looked up from germline, CDR1 is KGHSH and CDR2 is LQKENI. CDR3 bases: TGTGCCAGCTCACCACCCAGGGCTTACTACGAGCAGTACTTC. Its translation is CASSPPRAYYEQYF.

This clone was recorded only once. The V call is TRBV19, the J call TRBJ1-5; D remains unclear. CDR1 is LNHDA, CDR2 SQIVND, per germline (reference sequence). V was shortened by 5 bases and J by 5 bases, with 16 bases between the two germline ends. The CDR3 totals 15 residues. The CDR3 DNA reads TGTGCCAGTAGTTCGCTGACTCGCGGAGATCAGCCCCAGCATTTT. This sequence encodes CASSSLTRGDQPQHF.

The CDR3 DNA follows: TGCGCCAGCAGCCAAGAAGGGGCCACTATAAATGGCTACACCTTC. This sequence encodes CASSQEGATINGYTF. This chain joins TRBV4-3 and TRBJ1-2, with D maybe TRBD1 (5 bases). V lost 0 bases, J lost 6 bases, and 14 bases lay in between. The CDR3 extends over 15 amino acids. Germline V gene data show CDR1 as LGHNA and CDR2 as YSLEER.

The rearrangement links TRBV11-2 to TRBJ2-7; 8 positions match TRBD2. V shed 2 bases and J 0 bases; nucleotides not matched to a gene: 9. The CDR3 contains 17 residues. CDR1 and CDR2 (germline): SGHAT, FQNNGV. CDR3 in DNA: TGTGCCAGCAGCTTATCCCCGACTAGCGCGAGCTCCTACGAGCAGTACTTC. Protein sequence: CASSLSPTSASSYEQYF.

The chain combines TRBV6-5 with TRBJ2-7; 9 positions agree with TRBD2. The CDR3 runs to 14 residues. Looked up from germline, CDR1 is MNHEY and CDR2 is SVGAGI. V lost 6 bases, J lost 2 bases, and 5 bases stayed unmatched. CDR3 bases: TGTGCCAGCAGGGTAGCGGGAGCCCCCTACGAGCAGTACTTC. Amino acids: CASRVAGAPYEQYF.

The chain joins TRBV30 to TRBJ2-2; D is tentatively TRBD1 or TRBD2 (5 bases each). Germline V lookup: CDR1 GTSNPN, CDR2 SVGIG (reference sequence). V was cut by 2 bases and J by 3 bases, with 10 bases left in between. The CDR3 spans 14 residues. CDR3 bases: TGTGCCTGGAGTTGGGACGGTTACACCGGGGAGCTGTTTTTT. Translating gives CAWSWDGYTGELFF. Filled out from reference TRBV30 and TRBJ2-2, the complete variable domain reads SQTIHQWPATLVQPVGSPLSLECTVEGTSNPNLYWYRQAAGRGLQLLFYSVGIGQISSEVPQNLSASRPQDRQFILSSKKLLLSDSGFYLCAWSWDGYTGELFFGEGSRLTVL.

A few counts support this clone. This chain joins TRBV19 and TRBJ1-2, with D hard to call. The CDR3 runs 11 residues. Germline V CDR1 and CDR2: LNHDA, SQIVND (reference sequence). The ends were cut back, 6 bases at V and 2 bases at J, with 4 bases in the middle. The CDR3 reads CASSRNYGYTF. CDR3 in DNA: TGTGCCAGTAGCAGGAACTATGGCTACACCTTC.

The rearrangement links TRBV2 to TRBJ1-1; D possibly corresponds to TRBD1 (5 bases). This CDR3 comprises 13 residues. The V and J ends lost 7 bases and 10 bases respectively, with 19 bases between them. Per the germline V gene, CDR1 is SNHLY and CDR2 is FYNNEI. The CDR3 region has the DNA TGTGCCAGCACCTTAGGGGAGGGGTTGACAGCTTTCTTT. Translated, it gives CASTLGEGLTAFF.

This chain uses TRBV2 with TRBJ2-7, with TRBD2 matching 9 bases. The CDR3 spans 17 residues. CDR1 SNHLY and CDR2 FYNNEI come from the germline V gene. J gave up 1 base and V 2 bases, and 9 bases lay outside the gene matches. The CDR3 loop reads CASSERLAGLTSYEQYF. The CDR3 nucleotides are TGTGCCAGCAGTGAAAGGCTAGCGGGGTTAACGTCCTACGAGCAGTACTTC.

V gene TRBV5-1 combines with J gene TRBJ2-1; the D gene is possibly TRBD1 (5 bases). Germline V gene data show CDR1 as SGHRS and CDR2 as YFSETQ. The CDR3 sequence is 13 residues long. V gave up 0 bases and J gave up 4 bases, with 5 bases separating them. As DNA, the CDR3 is TGCGCCAGCAGCTTGGGACAGTACAATGAGCAGTTCTTC. Translated, it gives CASSLGQYNEQFF.

DNA of the CDR3: TGTGCCAGCAGCGGACAGGGGACGGGACAGCCCCAGCATTTT. Protein: CASSGQGTGQPQHF. The chain has TRBV9 and TRBJ1-5; 8 positions match TRBD1. The CDR3 covers 14 residues. Trimming at V came to 3 bases and at J to 7 bases, leaving 6 bases not matched to a gene. Germline CDR1 is SGDLS and CDR2 is YYNGEE.

This rearrangement joins TRBV29-1 to TRBJ2-7; D remains unclear. The CDR3 runs to 12 residues. With 8 bases removed from V and 0 bases from J, the gap between germline ends came to 11 bases. The germline V gene has CDR1 SQVTM and CDR2 ANQGSEA. CDR3 sequence: CSILISSYEQYF. For the CDR3, the DNA is TGCAGCATTCTGATTAGCTCCTACGAGCAGTACTTC.

The chain recombines TRBV5-1 with TRBJ2-1; D uncertain. Trimming shortened V by 0 bases and J by 6 bases, and 7 bases separated the two germline ends. The CDR3 has 13 residues. From germline, CDR1 is SGHRS and CDR2 YFSETQ. The CDR3 sequence: CASSLARSNEQFF. In nucleotides, the CDR3 is TGCGCCAGCAGCTTGGCACGCTCCAATGAGCAGTTCTTC.

This clone was picked up one time. The CDR3 DNA reads TGTGCCAGCAGCCCCGGCGGGAACTATGGCTACACCTTC. This sequence encodes CASSPGGNYGYTF. The rearrangement joins TRBV28 to TRBJ1-2, with unresolved D. V gave up 6 bases and J gave up 2 bases, with 10 bases separating them. Germline CDR1 reads MDHEN; CDR2 reads SYDVKM. CDR3 size: 13 residues.

V gene TRBV5-1 combines with J gene TRBJ2-5; 7 bases are a match to TRBD1. This CDR3 contains 14 residues. Per germline, CDR1 SGHRS and CDR2 YFSETQ. V gave up 2 bases and J gave up 1 base; unmatched junction bases: 2. Here the CDR3 reads CASSLQGSQETQYF. In DNA, the CDR3 is TGCGCCAGCAGCTTACAGGGGTCCCAAGAGACCCAGTACTTC.

This chain links TRBV10-3 with TRBJ2-5; weak D call: TRBD1 (6 bases). In germline, CDR1 is ENHRY, CDR2 SYGVKD. The length of the CDR3 is 13 residues. Trimming removed 7 bases from V and 0 bases from J, with 9 bases in between. Here the CDR3 DNA reads TGTGCCATCAAAGGACAGTACCAAGAGACCCAGTACTTC. Translating it yields CAIKGQYQETQYF.

The CDR3 reads CATSKGHLAGNTIYF. Here the CDR3 DNA reads TGTGCCACCAGCAAGGGACATCTAGCTGGAAACACCATATATTTT. V usage is TRBV15 and J usage is TRBJ1-3, with D perhaps TRBD1 (6 bases). V was trimmed by 4 bases and J by 2 bases, leaving 12 bases between them. Germline V gene lookup returns CDR1 LNHNV and CDR2 YYDKDF (reference sequence). CDR3 length equals 15 residues.

The chain uses TRBV7-2 and TRBJ1-1; 8 bases agree with TRBD1. The CDR3 spans 14 residues. J gave up 0 bases and V 6 bases, and 3 bases lay outside the gene matches. Looked up from germline, CDR1 is SGHTA and CDR2 is FQGNSA. The CDR3 DNA reads as TGTGCCAGCAGTACGGGACAGGTGAACACTGAAGCTTTCTTT. Its protein is CASSTGQVNTEAFF.

CDR3 nucleotide sequence: TGCGCCAGCAGTACCCTTTCAGTGGTTAGCACAGATACGCAGTATTTT. It is translated as CASSTLSVVSTDTQYF. The chain joins TRBV23-1 to TRBJ2-3; D is unclear. TRBV23-1 is annotated as an ORF whose role is uncertain. The CDR3 runs to 16 residues. V was pared by 5 bases and J by 0 bases, with 15 bases between.

The chain recombines TRBV11-2 with TRBJ2-2; 8 bases map to TRBD2. This CDR3 has 17 amino acids. Germline V lookup: CDR1 SGHAT, CDR2 FQNNGV. V shed 6 bases and J 6 bases; nucleotides not matched to a gene: 15. CDR3: CASRSNSGNSLPGELFF. In nucleotides, the CDR3 is TGTGCCAGCAGGTCAAATAGCGGGAACAGTCTGCCCGGGGAGCTGTTTTTT.